Each of the 7 T cell receptor beta chains below was sequenced from the same sample in a study of cytotoxic CD8 clonotypes in ibrutinib-treated CLL (dated by TCRdb to the early 2020s). The library was obtained by the immunoSEQ multiplex PCR assay. The table comes from immuneACCESS by way of TCRdb, which keeps in-frame sequences with V and J called. Part of the clones is missing from these tables; in studies checked, under half for an unresolved V gene and the rest for unknown reasons. This sample comprises fewer than 200,000 clones, under 85% of them detected only once. The ten largest clones take up roughly 4.6% of the sample. The sample's time point, from its label and the paper: 20 to 30 months on ibrutinib. The source was PBMCs, collected after 24 months of ibrutinib treatment. Source of these receptors: a human donor with chronic lymphocytic leukemia.

The chain recombines TRBV28 with TRBJ2-4; 9 nucleotides match TRBD2. Germline-derived CDR1 and CDR2 are MDHEN and SYDVKM. The trim removed 7 bases at V and 3 bases at J, leaving 10 bases unmatched. This CDR3 has 16 residues. The CDR3 sequence: CASTRGGTSIKNIQYF. DNA of the CDR3: TGTGCCAGCACCCGAGGGGGGACTAGCATCAAAAACATTCAGTACTTC.

This rearrangement joins TRBV7-2 to TRBJ1-1; 7 bases are a match to TRBD1. The CDR3 consists of 14 residues. Germline CDR1 reads SGHTA; CDR2 reads FQGNSA. Losses at the gene ends were 6 bases for V and 0 bases for J; bases not matched to a gene: 4. CDR3 amino acids: CASRPGTVNTEAFF. For the CDR3, the DNA is TGTGCCAGCAGGCCCGGGACAGTGAACACTGAAGCTTTCTTT.

V is TRBV7-3 and J is TRBJ2-7; 7 nucleotides line up with TRBD1. CDR3 length: 15 amino acids. Germline V gene lookup returns CDR1 SGHTA and CDR2 FQGTGA. With 1 base clipped from V and 7 bases from J, the junction kept 10 bases outside the gene matches. The CDR3: CASSLRAPTGQEQYF. CDR3 DNA sequence: TGTGCCAGCAGCTTAAGGGCACCGACAGGGCAAGAGCAGTACTTC.

V is TRBV11-2 and J is TRBJ1-2; D gene ambiguous. CDR3 length equals 14 residues. V was clipped by 0 bases and J by 8 bases, with 13 bases between them. Germline V gives CDR1 SGHAT, CDR2 FQNNGV. The CDR3 nucleotides are TGTGCCAGCAGCTTAGATACTCGTACTTCGGGCTACACCTTC. Amino acids: CASSLDTRTSGYTF.

The chain has TRBV28 and TRBJ2-7; TRBD2 aligns across 8 bases. Germline assignment: CDR1 MDHEN and CDR2 SYDVKM. The CDR3 contains 14 residues. The trim removed 1 base at V and 6 bases at J, leaving 5 bases unmatched. CDR3 sequence: CASSLYGTSSEQYF. CDR3 nucleotide sequence: TGTGCCAGCAGTTTATATGGGACTAGTTCCGAGCAGTACTTC.

DNA for the CDR3: TGTGCCAGTAGTATTGGGGACCTAGCCAAAAACATTCAGTACTTC. Translated: CASSIGDLAKNIQYF. The rearrangement joins TRBV19 to TRBJ2-4; D might be TRBD1 or TRBD2, each matching 5 bases. The germline V gene has CDR1 LNHDA and CDR2 SQIVND (reference sequence). The V and J ends lost 3 bases and 0 bases respectively, with 9 bases between them. This CDR3 is 15 amino acids long.

The rearrangement joins TRBV6-1 to TRBJ1-2; D is possibly TRBD1 (6 bases). V lost 3 bases and J lost 3, with 20 bases in between. Germline values: CDR1 MNHNS, CDR2 SASEGT. This CDR3 region has 17 residues. The CDR3 sequence is CASSDLRGAAGDYGYTF. Here the CDR3 DNA reads TGTGCCAGCAGTGATCTCAGGGGTGCGGCTGGAGACTATGGCTACACCTTC.